The T cell receptor (beta chain) described here comes from a study of OX40 agonist ivuxolimab in advanced cancers. Concerning this clone itself: Antigen specificity is unknown.

The repertoire was sequenced with immunoSEQ multiplex PCR; TCRdb's copy has only in-frame clones and lacks some. The data hold about 48,000 clones, with 89% observed a single time. The ends lost 5 bases at V and 8 bases at J; junction bases unmatched: 12. The CDR3 sequence is 16 residues long. Germline CDR1 and CDR2: SGHTA and FQGNSA. Whole-study results and caveats: At doses 0.1 to 3.0 mg/kg, CD4+ and CD8+ clones expanded. Partial responders treated at 0.1-3.0 mg/kg exhibited clonal expansion among the lowest measured.

The chain carries TRBV7-2 and TRBJ2-1, with 10 nucleotides matching TRBD2. Source: CD4+ or CD8+ T cells sorted from blood, taken in a trial of the OX40 agonist ivuxolimab. This receptor was identified in an adult with an advanced solid tumor such as melanoma, head and neck, liver or kidney cancer. CDR3 protein: CASSPASGRAGDEQFF. The CDR3 DNA reads TGTGCCAGCAGCCCGGCAAGCGGGAGGGCCGGCGATGAGCAGTTCTTC.